These T cell receptor beta chains were read from a single sample in a study of cytotoxic CD8 clonotypes in ibrutinib-treated CLL. The table came from immunoSEQ multiplex PCR; TCRdb's copy has only in-frame clones and leaves some out. The repertoire consists of over 250,000 clones, with 60% to 80% occurring once and the leading ten covering about 5.3%. Here the sequenced sample was PBMCs, taken at disease progression, from a patient treated with ibrutinib. The receptors come from a human donor with chronic lymphocytic leukemia. Both conserved end residues are part of each CDR3. Each record gives: V gene, CDR3 length, J gene, clone size, D gene, CDR3 DNA, CDR3 protein. A D gene is named only where the DNA matches it firmly. Part of the rows lack a size; the others show once, few, many or a class for expanded clones.

>TRBV19|13|TRBJ1-2|-|TRBD1
TGTGCCAGTAGTAGGACAGGCGACTATGGCTACACCTTC
CASSRTGDYGYTF
>TRBV7-9|13|TRBJ1-2|once|TRBD1
TGTGCCAGCAGCTTGGGGACAGGGCTCGGCTACACCTTC
CASSLGTGLGYTF
>TRBV7-2|15|TRBJ2-5|-|-
TGTGCCAGCAGCTTAGGGGGGGGCCAGAGAGAGACCCAGTACTTC
CASSLGGGQRETQYF
>TRBV9|15|TRBJ1-5|-|-
TGTGCCAGCACCCGAGGGCCGAGTCACAATCAGCCCCAGCATTTT
CASTRGPSHNQPQHF
>TRBV4-3|19|TRBJ2-1|-|-
TGCGCCAGCAGCCAAGTTTGGGTCCCGGACACCCCCCTCTACAATGAGCAGTTCTTC
CASSQVWVPDTPLYNEQFF
>TRBV2|14|TRBJ2-7|-|TRBD1
TGTGCCCCACCACTGGACAGGGAAACCTACGAGCAGTACTTC
CAPPLDRETYEQYF
>TRBV6-1|14|TRBJ2-7|few|TRBD1
TGTGCCAGCAGTAGACAGGGTTACGGCTACGAGCAGTACTTC
CASSRQGYGYEQYF
>TRBV6-1|15|TRBJ1-5|-|-
TGTGCCAGCAGGGAAACAGGGTATAGCAATCAGCCCCAGCATTTT
CASRETGYSNQPQHF
>TRBV9|19|TRBJ2-3|-|-
TGTGCCAGCAGCGTACGAGGTTTGGGTCGGAGCAGCCCCACAGATACGCAGTATTTT
CASSVRGLGRSSPTDTQYF
>TRBV5-1|14|TRBJ2-1|-|-
TGCGCCAGCAGCCCCCACCCATCCTACAATGAGCAGTTCTTC
CASSPHPSYNEQFF
>TRBV9|14|TRBJ1-6|once|-
TGTGCCAGCAGCGTCGGGGAGGGGATGTCACCCCTCCACTTT
CASSVGEGMSPLHF
>TRBV28|14|TRBJ2-1|-|-
TGTGCCAGCAGTTTGGGGACCGTTTACAATGAGCAGTTCTTC
CASSLGTVYNEQFF
>TRBV6-5|16|TRBJ2-3|-|-
TGTGCCAGCAGTTATAGGGGAATCAGGGGCACAGATACGCAGTATTTT
CASSYRGIRGTDTQYF
>TRBV19|16|TRBJ2-7|-|TRBD1
TGTGCCAGTAGTATTCCGGGACAGGGGGGCTCCTACGAGCAGTACTTC
CASSIPGQGGSYEQYF
>TRBV7-6|16|TRBJ2-7|few|TRBD2
TGTGCCAGCAGCGAACTAGCGGGAGGGCCAACCTACGAGCAGTACTTC
CASSELAGGPTYEQYF
>TRBV25-1|13|TRBJ2-1|-|TRBD1
TGTGCCAGCAGGTCCAGGGGGCCCAATGAGCAGTTCTTC
CASRSRGPNEQFF
>TRBV10-3|15|TRBJ1-2|once|-
TGTGCCATCAGTGAGTCTGGGGGGCTAGGGTATGGCTACACCTTC
CAISESGGLGYGYTF
>TRBV7-9|16|TRBJ2-2|-|TRBD2
TGTGCCAGCAGCCTACCGGGACTACGCCACACCGGGGAGCTGTTTTTT
CASSLPGLRHTGELFF
>TRBV11-2|14|TRBJ2-5|-|TRBD2
TGTGCCAGCAGCTTGTTAGCGGGGGAAGAGACCCAGTACTTC
CASSLLAGEETQYF
>TRBV4-1|15|TRBJ2-5|many|TRBD1
TGCGCCAGCAGCCTTGGGACAGCTGGTCCAGAGACCCAGTACTTC
CASSLGTAGPETQYF
>TRBV7-6|15|TRBJ2-7|-|-
TGTGCCAGCAGCTTAGTGACGGGTTCGACCCCCGAGCAGTACTTC
CASSLVTGSTPEQYF
>TRBV29-1|12|TRBJ1-1|-|TRBD1
TGCAGCGGAGGAACAGGGGGCACTGAAGCTTTCTTT
CSGGTGGTEAFF
>TRBV5-4|15|TRBJ2-1|-|-
TGTGCCAGCAGCTGGGAACAGGAGCTCTACAATGAGCAGTTCTTC
CASSWEQELYNEQFF
>TRBV5-1|15|TRBJ1-6|-|-
TGCGCCAGCAGCTTGGGGGGCTCCTATAATTCACCCCTCCACTTT
CASSLGGSYNSPLHF
>TRBV9|17|TRBJ2-2|-|-
TGTGCCAGCAGCGTAGAGCCCCGCCTAGTTCACACCGGGGAGCTGTTTTTT
CASSVEPRLVHTGELFF
>TRBV28|16|TRBJ2-5|-|TRBD2
TGTGCCAGCCAAAGTATTAGCCGGAGGGAGGGAGAGACCCAGTACTTC
CASQSISRREGETQYF
>TRBV10-3|16|TRBJ2-2|few|-
TGTGCCATCAGTGAGGGGGGACGGAGGGTCACCGGGGAGCTGTTTTTT
CAISEGGRRVTGELFF
>TRBV13|17|TRBJ2-2|-|-
TGTGCCAGCAGCTTGAAATCCCATCTCGCGAACACCGGGGAGCTGTTTTTT
CASSLKSHLANTGELFF
>TRBV10-3|17|TRBJ2-3|few|-
TGTGCCATCAGTGAAAGGTCCGACAGGCAAAACACAGATACGCAGTATTTT
CAISERSDRQNTDTQYF